This TCR beta chain was sequenced for a study of T cells in Graves' hyperthyroidism and ophthalmopathy. Amplification of TCR beta CDR3 regions was performed using RNA transcripts as template. TCR CDR3 underwent first-round RT-PCR with the HTBI primer set. One entry per CDR3 protein results from TCRdb running MiXCR on the multiplex PCR reads. The sample lists some 210,000 distinct CDR3 sequences; 17% were seen once. The PBMCs were taken from approximately 9 ml of fresh peripheral blood. This CDR3 comprises 16 residues. Germline CDR1 reads SNHLY; CDR2 reads FYNNEI. V lost 8 bases and J 5 bases, leaving 21 bases between the germline ends. This clonotype was seen more than once but under ten times.

The sequence came from a man between 45 and 60 years old with Graves' hyperthyroidism. The sequencing input was blood. V gene TRBV2 combines with J gene TRBJ1-4, with no clear D. The CDR3 region has the DNA TGTGCCAGCCTGGGTTTGTTAAATGTTCAAAATGAAAAACTGTTTTTT. As protein: CASLGLLNVQNEKLFF.